Each of the 7 T cell receptor beta chains below was sequenced from the same sample in a study of untreated major depressive disorder. The table came from immunoSEQ multiplex PCR; TCRdb's copy has only in-frame clones and leaves some out. This sample has 20,000 to 25,000 clones, with nearly 90% found just once. Sample: CD4+ T cells from PBMCs. These receptors all stem from a woman aged 40 to 49 in good health.

The chain links TRBV5-6 to TRBJ2-5, with 9 bases that match TRBD1. V gave up 4 bases and J gave up 3 bases; unmatched junction bases: 4. There are 14 residues in the CDR3. CDR1 and CDR2 from the germline V gene are SGHDT and YYEEEE. This CDR3 reads CASSRTGAEETQYF. The CDR3 nucleotides are TGTGCCAGCAGCCGGACAGGGGCTGAAGAGACCCAGTACTTC.

This chain connects TRBV28 to TRBJ1-2; D uncertain. Between the trimmed V and J ends, which lost 3 bases and 2 bases, there was a span of 7 bases. The V gene's germline CDR1 is MDHEN and CDR2 SYDVKM. CDR3 length: 13 residues. DNA for the CDR3: TGTGCCAGCAGTTTCGGATCCAACTATGGCTACACCTTC. Amino acids: CASSFGSNYGYTF.

V and J are TRBV28 and TRBJ2-7, with TRBD2 matching over 7 bases. The CDR3 is made up of 15 amino acids. V was clipped by 6 bases and J by 0 bases; unmatched bases: 8. Germline V lookup: CDR1 MDHEN, CDR2 SYDVKM. This CDR3 reads CASRVTSYSSYEQYF. CDR3 nucleotide sequence: TGTGCCAGCAGAGTGACTAGCTACAGCTCCTACGAGCAGTACTTC.

The V gene is TRBV27, the J gene TRBJ2-1; D is undetermined. This CDR3 comprises 16 residues. V lost 0 bases, J lost 2 bases, and 11 bases lay in between. The germline CDR1 and CDR2 sequences are MNHEY and SMNVEV (reference sequence). The CDR3 DNA follows: TGTGCCAGCAGTTTATCCTCCCACAGTCCCTACAATGAGCAGTTCTTC. Its translation is CASSLSSHSPYNEQFF.

The rearrangement links TRBV5-1 to TRBJ2-3; D ambiguous. The CDR3 loop spans 15 amino acids. Germline V lookup: CDR1 SGHRS, CDR2 YFSETQ. Between the trimmed V and J ends, which lost 1 base and 2 bases, there was a span of 11 bases. CDR3 in amino acids: CASSLRMAITDTQYF. The CDR3 region has the DNA TGCGCCAGCAGCTTGCGAATGGCTATCACAGATACGCAGTATTTT.

This chain connects TRBV5-1 to TRBJ2-7, with TRBD2 as a possible D gene (6 bases). Germline CDR1 is SGHRS and CDR2 is YFSETQ. The CDR3 contains 14 residues. Trimming shortened V by 2 bases and J by 2 bases, and 11 bases separated the two germline ends. CDR3 region: CASSFNAGPYEQYF. CDR3 sequence (DNA): TGCGCCAGCAGCTTTAATGCGGGACCCTACGAGCAGTACTTC.

The J gene is TRBJ2-2, the V gene TRBV6-5; 15 bases are shared with TRBD2. Germline CDR1 is MNHEY and CDR2 is SVGAGI. V lost 2 bases to trimming and J lost 9 bases; unmatched junction nucleotides: 1. This CDR3 spans 15 amino acids. CDR3 nucleotides: TGTGCCAGCAGTTACGGGACTAGCGGGAGGTGGGAGCTGTTTTTT. Translation gives CASSYGTSGRWELFF.